This T cell receptor beta chain stems from a study of cytomegalovirus exposure and HLA in healthy donors. Worth noting for this clone: Its target is unknown.

This PCR relied on a set of 60 Vbeta primers and 13 Jbeta primers. Here immunoSEQ multiplex PCR was the method, and the copy in TCRdb shows in-frame clones only, minus some. The data contain about 160,000 clones, over 70% of them seen just once; the ten biggest clones take up roughly 7.3%. The CDR3 consists of 13 residues. The V segment lost 6 bases and the J segment 4 bases; nucleotides outside the gene matches: 8. Germline CDR1 is GTSNPN and CDR2 is SVGIG (reference sequence). Study-wide results and limits: A list of approximately 160 TCR beta chains associated with cytomegalovirus was given. The authors later linked a missense DCLRE1C variant to TCR beta V- and J-gene trimming. Common viral pathogens seemed to be connected with several of the most significant clusters, according to a later analysis.

Sequenced input: PBMCs. The receptor comes from a male donor in good health and CMV-seropositive. V gene TRBV30 combines with J gene TRBJ1-2; 7 positions match TRBD1. CDR3 sequence: CACPGQSSYGYTF. In DNA form, the CDR3 reads TGTGCCTGTCCGGGACAGAGTTCCTATGGCTACACCTTC.